The text below deals with one T cell receptor (beta chain). Its antigen is not yet known. Base quality data are lacking; no much larger clone is found one base away. The 39 donors, aged about 6 to 100 years, were systemically healthy Caucasian individuals from Russia. Each donor gave roughly 9 milliliters of peripheral blood, drawn into EDTA-treated Vacutainer tubes. Ficoll-Paque density-gradient centrifugation was used to isolate PBMCs, with at least 7 million per sample. Trizol reagent was used to extract total RNA from PBMCs, with at least 5.5 micrograms per sample. The percentages of naive CD45RAhigh/CD27high T cells were determined by flow cytometry on a PBMC aliquot from every donor. This specimen comes from a study of blood T cells in healthy people across ages (dated by TCRdb to 2014 to 2015). Study-level background: In model experiments, template switching captured about one uniquely barcoded TCR beta cDNA molecule for every two T cells. To track age-related changes in TCR beta repertoire diversity, the study relied on deep sequencing normalized with unique cDNA molecular identifiers. The donors were split into four age groups: young (average around 17 years), middle-aged (more than 35), aged (around 67) and long-lived (over 80). To avoid experimental bias, donors of different ages were randomly spread across the sequencing lanes. Using the same blood draw, the study looked at two additional independent replicas of 1 million unique cDNA reads for two donors, one aged 18 to 29 and the other aged 80 or older.

General findings and caveats noted by the study authors: As age increased, observed TCR beta diversity per million T cells dropped in a roughly linear way, and a significant reduction was already evident by age roughly 36. The CMV infection status of donors was not known, potentially confounding age-related changes in expanded clonotypes. Estimates of total diversity from one million sequenced T cells were regarded as lower bounds and underestimates. Compared with the aged group, more naive CD4+ T cells, fewer expanded clones and increased TCR diversity were shown by the long-lived group, suggesting age selection. Conclusive comparison of naive and antigen-experienced compartments was prevented by the profiling of bulk unsorted PBMCs. A strong correlation was found between observed TCR beta diversity and the percentage of naive T cells measured by flow cytometry.

CDR1 and CDR2, per the germline V gene (reference sequence), are PRHDT and FYEKMQ. Cut back by 0 bases and 7 bases, the V and J ends lie 16 bases apart. The CDR3 contains 16 residues, cysteine and phenylalanine counted. The entry retains the CDR3 DNA only, 48 bases that are in frame from base 1. To prepare the library, 5' RACE was applied. Instrument used: Illumina HiSeq 2500. The second PCR ran for roughly 7 to 11 cycles and used a J-beta primer mix along with a sample-barcoded 5' primer. A template-switch 5' adaptor carrying 12 random nucleotides introduced a unique molecular identifier onto each TCR beta cDNA molecule. At least 3 million CDR3-containing paired-end reads were obtained from each sample. The Mint cDNA synthesis kit, primed by a TRBC-specific oligonucleotide, was used to synthesize first-strand cDNA from all RNA. Following uracil-DNA glycosylase treatment, a first 18-cycle PCR with universal primers M1SS and BC2_uni_R was performed on all cDNA. The study's own analysis went as follows. Each sample was normalized by randomly selecting 1 million high-quality reads, each carrying a distinct molecular identifier. Reads with shared molecular identifiers were discarded instead of being binned into consensus sequences. MiTCR, run with a Q25 quality threshold and the strictest error-elimination algorithm, handled CDR3 identification, clonotype clustering and error correction. A nonparametric unseen species model with Euler transformation was used to estimate lower-bound total TCR beta diversity. TCRdb cleaned the public reads at Q25 with fastp, built clones with MiXCR and kept in-frame beta chains. Merged by CDR3 protein, the rows form single entries marked with the most common genes and DNA. The V and J calls, along with clone size, are taken from TCRdb and not from the paper's own processing. The sample contains approximately 1.5 million distinct CDR3 sequences, about 42% of them found a single time. The top ten clonotypes cover more than 4% of the sample.

The rearrangement joined TRBV13 to TRBJ2-1; matching of 7 bases hints at TRBD2 as the D gene. The source is a woman under 30 in good health. Material for sequencing was blood. The CDR3 reads CASSLGGGLGGNEQFF. The nucleotide sequence reads as follows: TGTGCCAGCAGCTTAGGCGGGGGGCTCGGTGGGAATGAGCAGTTCTTC.